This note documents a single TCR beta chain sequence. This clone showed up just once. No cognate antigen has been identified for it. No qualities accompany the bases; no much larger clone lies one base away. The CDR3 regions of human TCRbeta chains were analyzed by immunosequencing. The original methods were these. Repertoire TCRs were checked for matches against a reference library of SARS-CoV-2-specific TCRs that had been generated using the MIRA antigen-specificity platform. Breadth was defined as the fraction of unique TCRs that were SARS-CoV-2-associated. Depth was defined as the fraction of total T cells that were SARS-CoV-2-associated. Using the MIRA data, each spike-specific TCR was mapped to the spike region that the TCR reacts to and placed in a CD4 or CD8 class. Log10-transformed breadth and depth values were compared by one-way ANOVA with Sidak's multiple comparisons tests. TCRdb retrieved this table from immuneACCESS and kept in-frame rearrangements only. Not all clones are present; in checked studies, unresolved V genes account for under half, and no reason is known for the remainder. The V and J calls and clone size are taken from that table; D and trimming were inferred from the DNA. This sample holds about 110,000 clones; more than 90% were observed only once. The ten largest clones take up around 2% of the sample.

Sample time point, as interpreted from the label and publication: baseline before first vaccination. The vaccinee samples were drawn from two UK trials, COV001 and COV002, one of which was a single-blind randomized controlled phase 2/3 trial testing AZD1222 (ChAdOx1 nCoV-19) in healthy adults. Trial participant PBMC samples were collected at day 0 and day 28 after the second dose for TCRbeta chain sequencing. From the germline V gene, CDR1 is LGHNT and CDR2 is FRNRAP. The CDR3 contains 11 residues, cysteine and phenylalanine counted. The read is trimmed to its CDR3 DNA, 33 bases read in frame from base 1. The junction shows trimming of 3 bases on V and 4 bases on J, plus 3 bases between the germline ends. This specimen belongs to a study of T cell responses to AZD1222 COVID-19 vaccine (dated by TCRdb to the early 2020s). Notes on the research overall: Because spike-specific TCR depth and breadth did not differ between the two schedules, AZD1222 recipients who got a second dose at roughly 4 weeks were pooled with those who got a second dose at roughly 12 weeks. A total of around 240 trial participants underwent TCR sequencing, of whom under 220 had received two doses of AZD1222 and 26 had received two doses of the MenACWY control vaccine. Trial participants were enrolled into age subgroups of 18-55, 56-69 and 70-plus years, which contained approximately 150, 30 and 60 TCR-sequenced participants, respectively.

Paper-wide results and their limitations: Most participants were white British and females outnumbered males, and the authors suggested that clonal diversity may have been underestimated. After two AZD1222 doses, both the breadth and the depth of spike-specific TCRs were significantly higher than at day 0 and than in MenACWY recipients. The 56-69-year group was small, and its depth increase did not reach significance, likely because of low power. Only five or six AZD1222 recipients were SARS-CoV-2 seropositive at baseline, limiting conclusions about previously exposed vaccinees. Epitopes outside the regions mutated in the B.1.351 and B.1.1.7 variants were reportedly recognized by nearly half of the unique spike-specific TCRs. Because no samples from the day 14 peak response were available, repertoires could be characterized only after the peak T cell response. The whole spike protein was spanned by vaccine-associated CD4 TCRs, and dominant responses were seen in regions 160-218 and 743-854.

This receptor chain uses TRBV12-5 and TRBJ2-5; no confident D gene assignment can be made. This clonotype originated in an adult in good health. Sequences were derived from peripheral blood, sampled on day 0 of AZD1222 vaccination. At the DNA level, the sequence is TGTGCTAGTGGTTTATCAGAGACCCAGTACTTC. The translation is CASGLSETQYF.